Given below is one T cell receptor beta chain in context. These data are taken from a study of blood T cells in healthy people across ages. Combining a sample-barcoded 5' primer with a J-beta primer mix, a second PCR ran for roughly 6 to 11 cycles. MiXCR, run by TCRdb on the 5' RACE reads, gives a single entry per CDR3 protein. The sample contains roughly 1.5 million distinct CDR3 sequences, under 55% of which appear only once. The CDR3 has 15 residues. The V gene lost 5 bases and the J gene lost 0 bases, with 13 bases spanning the gap. Germline V lookup: CDR1 LGHNA, CDR2 YSLEER. V usage is TRBV4-3 and J usage is TRBJ1-1; D uncertain. Sequencing input: blood. The TCR was taken from a woman aged 18 to 35 in good health. CDR3 sequence: CASSESTPLNTEAFF. The CDR3, as DNA: TGCGCCAGCAGCGAATCGACACCCCTGAACACTGAAGCTTTCTTT.